These 15 T cell receptor beta chains were sequenced from one sample in a study of beta chain features in type 1 diabetes. Study results and limitations: TCRB CDR3s were moderately but significantly shorter in Type 1 diabetes patients in all four CD4+ subsets.

Their cognate antigens are unknown. The isolated RNA, all of it, was reverse transcribed, so expressed TCRB transcripts were what got sequenced. Data came from immunoSEQ multiplex PCR; TCRdb stores just in-frame clones and leaves some out. The sample lists around 140,000 clones, 9% seen once, with approximately 0.7% in the top ten. Sequenced sample: central memory CD4+ T cells from blood. Source of these receptors: a man aged 30 to 45 with type 1 diabetes.

The chain is built from TRBV7-9 and TRBJ2-1, with TRBD1 matching over 8 bases. Trimming took 11 bases from V and 9 from J; bases not matched to a gene: 6. The germline V gene encodes CDR1 SEHNR and CDR2 FQNEAQ (reference sequence). This CDR3 contains 11 residues. The CDR3 nucleotides read TGTGCCGGTCAGGGGGCTGTTGAGCAGTTCTTC. It codes for CAGQGAVEQFF. The whole variable domain, remainder taken from reference TRBV7-9 and TRBJ2-1, is DTGVSQNPRHKITKRGQNVTFRCDPISEHNRLYWYRQTLGQGPEFLTYFQNEAQLEKSRLLSDRFSAERPKGSFSTLEIQRTEQGDSAMYLCAGQGAVEQFFGPGTRLTVL.

This clone has just a few counts. The chain recombines TRBV7-2 with TRBJ1-2, with D possibly TRBD1 on 6 matching bases. V lost 5 bases, J lost 4 bases, and 14 bases lay in between. CDR3 length: 14 residues. Germline values: CDR1 SGHTA, CDR2 FQGNSA. The CDR3 spells CASSPRQDSYGYTF. The CDR3 DNA follows: TGTGCCAGCAGCCCAAGACAGGACAGCTATGGCTACACCTTC.

As regards this clone: This likely came from a read error, as a far larger clone is one base away. This chain links TRBV11-2 with TRBJ2-7; D unresolved. Germline V gene data show CDR1 as SGHAT and CDR2 as FQNNGV. The CDR3 has 12 residues. V was cut by 4 bases and J by 7 bases, with 11 bases left in between. CDR3 region: CASSSQVGEQYF. In DNA form, the CDR3 reads TGTGCCAGCAGCTCCCAGGTTGGGGAGCAGTACTTC. The complete variable domain, with remaining parts taken from reference TRBV11-2 and TRBJ2-7, reads EAGVAQSPRYKIIEKRQSVAFWCNPISGHATLYWYQQILGQGPKLLIQFQNNGVVDDSQLPKDRFSAERLKGVDSTLKIQPAKLEDSAVYLCASSSQVGEQYFGPGTRLTVT.

This clone was counted a few times. The CDR3 DNA reads as TGCAGCGTTTCACAGGGGGATGGCTACACCTTC. This sequence encodes CSVSQGDGYTF. V and J are TRBV29-1 and TRBJ1-2; 8 nucleotides match TRBD1. In germline, CDR1 is SQVTM, CDR2 ANQGSEA. The trim removed 5 bases at V and 6 bases at J, leaving 2 bases unmatched. The CDR3 sequence is 11 residues long.

This clone was seen more than once but under ten times. The chain employs TRBV7-2 and TRBJ2-1; D might be TRBD1 (6 bases). This CDR3 spans 15 amino acids. The germline V and J ends were trimmed by 4 bases and 7 bases, with 17 bases remaining between them. Germline V gives CDR1 SGHTA, CDR2 FQGNSA. The CDR3 DNA follows: TGTGCCAGCAGCTCCCTATTGGGGGCGCCAAATGAGCAGTTCTTC. It yields the protein CASSSLLGAPNEQFF.

This chain connects TRBV19 to TRBJ1-5, with TRBD1 identical over 7 bases. The CDR3 runs to 15 residues. Germline V gene lookup returns CDR1 LNHDA and CDR2 SQIVND (reference sequence). V dropped 5 bases and J dropped 1; count of bases not matched to a gene: 5. The CDR3 bases are TGTGCCAGTAGTCTATACAGGGGCAGCAATCAGCCCCAGCATTTT. It encodes CASSLYRGSNQPQHF. The full variable domain, in which reference TRBV19 and TRBJ1-5 provide the parts outside the CDR3, is DGGITQSPKYLFRKEGQNVTLSCEQNLNHDAMYWYRQDPGQGLRLIYYSQIVNDFQKGDIAEGYSVSREKKESFPLTVTSAQKNPTAFYLCASSLYRGSNQPQHFGDGTRLSIL.

This clone came up a few times. J is TRBJ2-7 and V is TRBV5-4; no definite D call. The CDR3 extends over 14 amino acids. Trimming left V 1 base short and J 0 bases short, with 8 bases between. CDR1 SGHNT and CDR2 YYREEE come from the germline V gene (reference sequence). The DNA for the CDR3 is TGTGCCAGCAGCTTGACTGTAGCCTCCTACGAGCAGTACTTC. This encodes CASSLTVASYEQYF.

The sample holds one count of this clone. J is TRBJ2-7 and V is TRBV7-8; D gene unclear. From germline, CDR1 is SGHVS and CDR2 FQNEAQ. V gave up 5 bases and J gave up 2 bases, with 7 bases separating them. This CDR3 is 12 amino acids long. CDR3 DNA sequence: TGTGCCAGCAGCCGAGGTCCCTACGAGCAGTACTTC. This encodes CASSRGPYEQYF.

This clone was found a few times. The chain joins TRBV6-5 to TRBJ2-3; D is unclear. Germline-derived CDR1 and CDR2 are MNHEY and SVGAGI. Trimming took off 6 bases at V and 0 bases at J, with 10 bases between the two ends. The CDR3 consists of 14 residues. CDR3 residues: CASSSHRSTDTQYF. In nucleotides, the CDR3 is TGTGCCAGCAGCTCTCATCGGAGCACAGATACGCAGTATTTT.

This clone was detected a few times. The chain couples TRBV5-1 to TRBJ1-6; D is ambiguous. Germline values: CDR1 SGHRS, CDR2 YFSETQ. CDR3 length equals 14 residues. Trimming left V 7 bases short and J 3 bases short, with 11 bases between. The CDR3 bases are TGCGCCAGCCGCGACAACAGCTATAATTCACCCCTCCACTTT. Its protein is CASRDNSYNSPLHF.

The chain links TRBV11-1 to TRBJ2-3, with D possibly TRBD2 on 6 matching bases. The CDR3 contains 15 residues. With 5 bases removed from V and 5 bases from J, the gap between germline ends came to 17 bases. Germline V gene sequence: CDR1 SGHAT, CDR2 FQDESV (reference sequence). In nucleotides, the CDR3 is TGTGCCAGCAGCCAATTGGGCGGGGAAGGAGATACGCAGTATTTT. Amino acids: CASSQLGGEGDTQYF. The full variable domain, with the rest looked up from reference TRBV11-1 and TRBJ2-3, is EAEVAQSPRYKITEKSQAVAFWCDPISGHATLYWYRQILGQGPELLVQFQDESVVDDSQLPKDRFSAERLKGVDSTLKIQPAELGDSAMYLCASSQLGGEGDTQYFGPGTRLTVL.

The J gene is TRBJ2-3, the V gene TRBV9; tentative D call: TRBD2 (5 bases). The CDR3 spans 15 residues. V lost 3 bases, J lost 3 bases, and 14 bases lay in between. Germline V gene sequence: CDR1 SGDLS, CDR2 YYNGEE. CDR3 sequence: CASSDLTKSTDTQYF. The CDR3 nucleotides are TGTGCCAGCAGCGACCTGACTAAGTCGACAGATACGCAGTATTTT. The full variable domain, rest sourced from reference TRBV9 and TRBJ2-3, is DSGVTQTPKHLITATGQRVTLRCSPRSGDLSVYWYQQSLDQGLQFLIQYYNGEERAKGNILERFSAQQFPDLHSELNLSSLELGDSALYFCASSDLTKSTDTQYFGPGTRLTVL.

CDR3 sequence: CASSQDRSDTQYF. In nucleotides, the CDR3 is TGCGCCAGCAGCCAAGATCGGTCAGATACGCAGTATTTT. The J gene is TRBJ2-3, the V gene TRBV4-3; no clear D. Germline values: CDR1 LGHNA, CDR2 YSLEER. The CDR3 is 13 residues long. The V end lost 0 bases, the J end lost 4 bases, and 5 bases lay between the germline ends.

This clone appeared many times. V is TRBV29-1 and J is TRBJ1-2, with TRBD1 as a possible D gene (6 bases). Germline V lookup: CDR1 SQVTM, CDR2 ANQGSEA. This CDR3 region has 14 residues. Trimming pared 4 bases from V and 4 bases from J, leaving 16 bases between. CDR3: CSVASWGGGYGYTF. The CDR3 DNA reads as TGCAGCGTTGCTAGTTGGGGGGGCGGCTATGGCTACACCTTC.

In this sample, this clone turned up a few times. V gene TRBV27 combines with J gene TRBJ1-2, with TRBD1 identical over 7 bases. The CDR3 is 14 residues long. CDR1 is MNHEY and CDR2 is SMNVEV in the germline V gene (reference sequence). V shed 4 bases, J shed 2 bases, and the junction held 4 bases outside the gene matches. The CDR3 protein is CASSSRTGNYGYTF. CDR3 coding DNA: TGTGCCAGCAGTTCTAGGACAGGAAACTATGGCTACACCTTC.